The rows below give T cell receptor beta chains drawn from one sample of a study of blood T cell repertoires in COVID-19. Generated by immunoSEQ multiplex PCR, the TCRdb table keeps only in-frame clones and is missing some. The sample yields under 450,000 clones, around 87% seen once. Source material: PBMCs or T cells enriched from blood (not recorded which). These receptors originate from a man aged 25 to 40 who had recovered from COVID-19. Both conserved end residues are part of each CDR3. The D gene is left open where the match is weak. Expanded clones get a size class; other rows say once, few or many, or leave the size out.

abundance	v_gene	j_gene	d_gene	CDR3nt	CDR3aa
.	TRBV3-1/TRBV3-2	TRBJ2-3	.	TGTGCCAGCAGCCAGCACCCTTCCGGGCAGTATTTT	CASSQHPSGQYF
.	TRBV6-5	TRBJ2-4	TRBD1	TGTGCCATCTCCGGGACAGGGAGCTCCAAAAACATTCAGTACTTC	CAISGTGSSKNIQYF
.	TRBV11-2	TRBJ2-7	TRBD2	TGTGCCAGCAGCCCCAATAGCGGGGCGGACCGATCCTACGAGCAGTACTTC	CASSPNSGADRSYEQYF
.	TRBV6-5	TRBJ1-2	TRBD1	TGTGCCAGCAGCCGGGACAGTTATAACTATGGCTACACCTTC	CASSRDSYNYGYTF
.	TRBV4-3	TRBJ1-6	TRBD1	TGCGCCAGCAGCCAAGCTTCAACAGGGGGAAACTCACCCCTCCACTTT	CASSQASTGGNSPLHF
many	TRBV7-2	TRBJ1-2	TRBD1	TGTGCCAGCAGCTGGGGACAGGGTAACTATGGCTACACCTTC	CASSWGQGNYGYTF
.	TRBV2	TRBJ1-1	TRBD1	TGTGCCAGCGGGTTTCTCAGGGGGCAGAGTACGAACACTGAAGCTTTCTTT	CASGFLRGQSTNTEAFF
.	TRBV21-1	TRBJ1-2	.	TGTGCCAGCAGCAAGGCCCACAGGGGTTACGGCTATGGCTACACCTTC	CASSKAHRGYGYGYTF
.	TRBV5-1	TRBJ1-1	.	TGCGCCAGCAGCCCTCAGTTGAACACTGAAGCTTTCTTT	CASSPQLNTEAFF
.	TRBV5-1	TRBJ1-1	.	TGCGCCAGCAGCTTGGGGGCTTGGGACACTGAAGCTTTCTTT	CASSLGAWDTEAFF
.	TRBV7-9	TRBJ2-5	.	TGTGCCAGCAGCCCCCGGGGGAACGGGGGGACCCAGTACTTC	CASSPRGNGGTQYF
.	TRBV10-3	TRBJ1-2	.	TGTGCCATCAGTGATATGGCTGGCTATGGCTACACCTTC	CAISDMAGYGYTF